This T cell receptor (beta chain) emerged from a study of T-cell memory formation after mild COVID-19. Trimming took 2 bases from V and 4 from J, leaving 18 bases between them. The germline V gene encodes CDR1 DFQATT and CDR2 SNEGSKA (reference sequence). The CDR3 has 16 amino acids. TCRdb independently ran MiXCR on the 5' RACE reads; one entry per CDR3 protein. This table holds 550,000 to 650,000 distinct CDR3 sequences, roughly a sixth found once. This clonotype was recorded at least ten times. This sequence originates from an adult woman who had mild COVID-19 (a few samples of this study predate the infection). Cell type and time point are not known. The specimen was PBMCs or a T cell subset sorted from them (not recorded which). The chain couples TRBV20-1 to TRBJ2-1, with D possibly being TRBD1 (5 bases). The CDR3 DNA follows: TGCAGTGCTAGAAGCCCATTAGAGACAGATTACAATGAGCAGTTCTTC. Protein product: CSARSPLETDYNEQFF.